These 30 T cell receptor beta chains came from one sample sequenced in a study of T and B cells in COVID-19 patients. TRB rearrangements were amplified by multiplex PCR with BIOMED2 TRB-A/B primers. TCRdb reprocessed the multiplex PCR reads via MiXCR and lists one record per CDR3 protein. The table includes around 13,000 distinct CDR3 sequences, about 25% detected once. Blood genomic DNA input for TRB amplification was about 250-550 ng. Sequencing was done on a sample of blood. The receptors here all came from a human donor who had recovered from COVID-19.

In its sample, this clonotype was seen a few times. The chain links TRBV5-1 to TRBJ2-7; weak D call: TRBD2 (5 bases). This CDR3 contains 17 residues. The germline gives CDR1 SGHRS, CDR2 YFSETQ. Trimming took off 2 bases at V and 5 bases at J, with 23 bases between the two ends. This chain's CDR3 is CASSLWASTQLGNEQYF. CDR3 bases: TGCGCCAGCAGCTTATGGGCTAGCACCCAGCTCGGGAACGAGCAGTACTTC.

The CDR3 loop reads CASSNSGGPSFYEQYF. CDR3 coding DNA: TGTGCCAGCAGTAATAGCGGGGGGCCGAGTTTCTACGAGCAGTACTTC. The J gene is TRBJ2-7, the V gene TRBV6-8, with TRBD2 matching 10 bases. Germline loops: CDR1 MNHGY, CDR2 SAAAGT. V lost 5 bases and J lost 3; bases outside the gene matches: 10. The CDR3 sequence is 16 residues long.

Sample share makes this clonotype medium-sized. J is TRBJ2-7 and V is TRBV19, with 10 bases aligning to TRBD1. Germline-derived CDR1 and CDR2 are LNHDA and SQIVND (reference sequence). CDR3 size: 16 residues. Trimming at V came to 4 bases and at J to 0 bases, leaving 6 bases not matched to a gene. Here the CDR3 DNA reads TGTGCCAGTAGTAAGAAGGGACAGGGGACCTCCTACGAGCAGTACTTC. This gives the protein CASSKKGQGTSYEQYF.

By sample fraction, this clonotype is medium-sized. The V and J genes are TRBV19 and TRBJ2-7, with TRBD2 matching 10 bases. V lost 1 base and J lost 1; bases outside the gene matches: 1. Germline V lookup: CDR1 LNHDA, CDR2 SQIVND (reference sequence). This CDR3 has 15 amino acids. The CDR3 DNA sequence: TGTGCCAGTAGTATAGGACTAGCGGGTTCCTACGAGCAGTACTTC. Its protein product is CASSIGLAGSYEQYF.

By share of the sample, this clonotype is medium-sized. This chain uses TRBV19 with TRBJ2-7; 8 bases are a match to TRBD2. The V and J ends lost 5 bases and 3 bases, in that order; junction bases with no gene match: 6. The CDR3 is 14 amino acids. Per germline, CDR1 LNHDA and CDR2 SQIVND (reference sequence). The CDR3 DNA sequence: TGTGCCAGTAGTGTTTCTAGCGGGTTCTACGAGCAGTACTTC. Amino acids: CASSVSSGFYEQYF.

For this clonotype: A read error may produce the germline difference seen at one junction end. CDR3 in amino acids: CASSDSTGGGTEAFF. The CDR3 bases are TGTGCCAGCAGTGACTCGACAGGGGGGGGGACTGAAGCTTTCTTT. The V call is TRBV6-5, the J call TRBJ1-1; TRBD1 agrees at 9 bases. The CDR3 has 15 amino acids. Germline-derived CDR1 and CDR2 are MNHEY and SVGAGI.

Only a few counts were recorded for this clonotype. As DNA, the CDR3 is TGCGCCAGCCGGGACAGCGAAGAGACCCAGTACTTC. Amino acid sequence: CASRDSEETQYF. V and J are TRBV5-1 and TRBJ2-5; 7 bases are a match to TRBD1. The CDR3 is 12 amino acids. Germline V gene lookup returns CDR1 SGHRS and CDR2 YFSETQ. Germline trimming cut 7 bases from V and 3 bases from J; bases unmatched to any gene: 3.

This chain links TRBV5-1 with TRBJ2-1; 7 bases align to TRBD2. V was pared by 4 bases and J by 4 bases, with 17 bases of the junction left unmatched. The CDR3 loop spans 18 amino acids. Germline V lookup: CDR1 SGHRS, CDR2 YFSETQ. CDR3 sequence reads: CASSTGGPLADLYNEQFF. In DNA form, the CDR3 reads TGCGCCAGCAGCACGGGAGGTCCTTTAGCGGACCTATACAATGAGCAGTTCTTC.

This clonotype qualifies as medium-sized. This sequence joins TRBV19 and TRBJ2-3; 8 bases map to TRBD2. Germline CDR1 LNHDA, CDR2 SQIVND (reference sequence). The J segment lost 5 bases and the V segment lost 1 base, leaving 8 bases of the junction unmatched. The CDR3 is 16 residues long. CDR3 amino acids: CASSIAPGTRGDTQYF. For the CDR3, the DNA is TGTGCCAGTAGTATAGCCCCAGGGACTAGGGGAGATACGCAGTATTTT.

By sample fraction, this clonotype is medium-sized. This chain uses TRBV15 with TRBJ2-2; 11 nucleotides match TRBD2. Germline assignment: CDR1 LNHNV and CDR2 YYDKDF (reference sequence). This CDR3 contains 20 residues. V shed 0 bases and J 2 bases; nucleotides not matched to a gene: 11. The CDR3 loop is CATSRDWRLAGRSNTGELFF. The CDR3 bases are TGTGCCACCAGCAGAGATTGGCGACTAGCGGGGCGGTCTAACACCGGGGAGCTGTTTTTT.

This rearrangement joins TRBV7-9 to TRBJ2-3; TRBD2 agrees at 8 bases. The germline V gene encodes CDR1 SEHNR and CDR2 FQNEAQ (reference sequence). V trimming: 4 bases; J trimming: 3 bases; junction bases outside the gene matches: 6. This CDR3 is 15 amino acids long. This CDR3 reads CASSYSGTRTDTQYF. The CDR3, as DNA: TGTGCCAGCAGCTATAGCGGGACGCGGACAGATACGCAGTATTTT.

This clonotype is medium-sized within its sample. The rearrangement uses TRBV19 and TRBJ1-3; D unclear. The length of the CDR3 is 16 residues. Germline lookup yields CDR1 LNHDA and CDR2 SQIVND (reference sequence). V lost 7 bases, J lost 0 bases, and 16 bases lay in between. CDR3 in amino acids: CASTTPPSRSGNTIYF. Written as DNA, the CDR3 is TGTGCCAGTACCACTCCCCCATCGCGCTCTGGAAACACCATATATTTT.

The chain uses TRBV6-5 and TRBJ2-5, with 7 bases fitting TRBD1. This CDR3 is 14 amino acids long. V gave up 8 bases and J gave up 0 bases; unmatched junction bases: 6. Germline lookup yields CDR1 MNHEY and CDR2 SVGAGI. This CDR3 is CASWGTEHQETQYF. The CDR3 bases are TGTGCCAGCTGGGGGACAGAGCACCAAGAGACCCAGTACTTC.

As concerns this clonotype: At one boundary the junction diverges from the germline segment, which might be a read error. V usage is TRBV12-3 or TRBV12-4 and J usage is TRBJ1-1; D possibly corresponds to TRBD1 (6 bases). This CDR3 spans 15 amino acids. The CDR3 protein is CASSIQGAMNTEALF. The CDR3 bases are TGTGCCAGCAGTATACAGGGAGCGATGAACACTGAAGCTCTCTTT.

This clonotype was seen ten or more times. V and J are TRBV6-2 or TRBV6-3 and TRBJ2-7, with D perhaps matching TRBD1 or TRBD2 (5 bases each). The CDR3 runs 15 residues. V was trimmed by 0 bases and J by 12 bases, leaving 21 bases between them. Germline V gene sequence: CDR1 MNHEY, CDR2 SVGEGT. DNA of the CDR3: TGTGCCAGCAGTTACTCGAGGGACGGCTCTTCGATACGGTACTTC. It specifies CASSYSRDGSSIRYF.

The chain combines TRBV6-5 with TRBJ2-1, with D unclear. The germline CDR1 and CDR2 sequences are MNHEY and SVGAGI. This CDR3 region has 13 residues. Trimming cost V 5 bases and J 6 bases, with 11 bases left between them. Written as DNA, the CDR3 is TGTGCCAGCAGTGCAACACTGGGCAATGAGCAGTTCTTC. Encoded protein: CASSATLGNEQFF.

CDR3 bases: TGTGCCAGCGAAGGAGGTGGGAGGGAGACCCAGTACTTC. Residues: CASEGGGRETQYF. The chain employs TRBV27 and TRBJ2-5, with D possibly matching TRBD2 (6 bases). CDR3 size: 13 residues. Deletions cut 8 bases from V and 5 bases from J, with 15 bases between. Germline V gene lookup returns CDR1 MNHEY and CDR2 SMNVEV (reference sequence).

This clonotype is labeled as medium-sized. The chain joins TRBV6-5 to TRBJ1-2; 7 bases are shared with TRBD1. The CDR3 has 15 residues. V shed 4 bases and J 4 bases; nucleotides not matched to a gene: 9. The V gene's germline CDR1 is MNHEY and CDR2 SVGAGI. Written as DNA, the CDR3 is TGTGCCAGCAGTTTACAGACAGGGACCATCTATGGCTACACCTTC. Amino acids: CASSLQTGTIYGYTF.

This clonotype was seen at least ten times. The chain has TRBV27 and TRBJ2-7; 7 bases are shared with TRBD1. CDR3 length equals 15 residues. Germline V gene sequence: CDR1 MNHEY, CDR2 SMNVEV (reference sequence). J lost 3 bases, V lost 6 bases, and 11 bases had no gene match. CDR3 sequence: CASSPEGAKYYEQYF. CDR3 nucleotides: TGTGCCAGCAGCCCCGAGGGGGCGAAATACTACGAGCAGTACTTC.

This clonotype has just a few counts. This rearrangement joins TRBV6-5 to TRBJ1-5; D is possibly TRBD1 (5 bases). The V gene's germline CDR1 is MNHEY and CDR2 SVGAGI. CDR3 length: 14 amino acids. V lost 2 bases, J lost 10 bases, and 15 bases lay in between. The CDR3, as DNA: TGTGCCAGCAGTTACAGGGACGGGGAGGAACCCCAGCATTTT. It is translated as CASSYRDGEEPQHF.

By its share, this clonotype is medium-sized (0.01 to 0.1%). The V gene is TRBV6-5, the J gene TRBJ2-7, with D unresolved. The CDR3 length is 13 residues. V was shortened by 6 bases and J by 0 bases, with 9 bases between the two germline ends. Germline loops: CDR1 MNHEY, CDR2 SVGAGI. The CDR3: CASRHRDSYEQYF. The DNA for the CDR3 is TGTGCCAGCAGGCACCGAGACTCCTACGAGCAGTACTTC.

This clonotype showed up many times. The V gene is TRBV5-4, the J gene TRBJ2-5, with D tentatively TRBD2 (6 bases). Germline-derived CDR1 and CDR2 are SGHNT and YYREEE (reference sequence). V was clipped by 4 bases and J by 1 base, with 14 bases between them. The CDR3 spans 15 residues. CDR3 amino acids: CASSPRGTPQETQYF. CDR3 sequence (DNA): TGTGCCAGCAGCCCCCGCGGGACTCCCCAAGAGACCCAGTACTTC.

This clonotype has at least ten counts. The chain links TRBV19 to TRBJ1-1; maybe TRBD1 (6 bases). The CDR3 spans 19 residues. V lost 7 bases and J lost 0, with 27 bases in between. Germline values: CDR1 LNHDA, CDR2 SQIVND (reference sequence). In nucleotides, the CDR3 is TGTGCCAGTAACGGGGCACCGATACAGGGTTACTTCATGAACACTGAAGCTTTCTTT. As protein: CASNGAPIQGYFMNTEAFF.

V gene TRBV7-6 combines with J gene TRBJ1-5; the match to TRBD1 covers 7 bases. Trimming at V came to 5 bases and at J to 7 bases, leaving 11 bases not matched to a gene. There are 15 residues in the CDR3. Germline V gives CDR1 SGHVS, CDR2 FNYEAQ. CDR3 residues: CASSLYDRDEQPQHF. The CDR3 DNA follows: TGTGCCAGCAGCCTATACGACAGGGATGAACAGCCCCAGCATTTT.

This clonotype is termed medium-sized (0.01 to 0.1%). J is TRBJ2-5 and V is TRBV29-1, with a tentative D call TRBD1 (5 bases). The CDR3 sequence is 11 residues long. The germline V gene has CDR1 SQVTM and CDR2 ANQGSEA. V lost 5 bases and J lost 4, with 8 bases in between. In DNA, the CDR3 is TGCAGCGTTTTTCAGGGAGAGACCCAGTACTTC. Protein product: CSVFQGETQYF.

The gene calls are TRBV5-4 and TRBJ2-7; 10 bases map to TRBD1. The CDR3 covers 15 residues. Germline V gene lookup returns CDR1 SGHNT and CDR2 YYREEE (reference sequence). V was clipped by 2 bases and J by 2 bases; unmatched bases: 4. CDR3 coding DNA: TGTGCCAGCAGCTTCGGGACAGGGGAACCCTACGAGCAGTACTTC. This sequence encodes CASSFGTGEPYEQYF.

This clonotype has only a few counts. The rearrangement links TRBV5-3 to TRBJ1-1, with 8 positions matching TRBD1. TRBV5-3 belongs to the ORF category, with a function that is uncertain. The CDR3 length is 15 residues. V was pared by 4 bases and J by 4 bases, with 9 bases of the junction left unmatched. CDR3 coding DNA: TGTGCCAGAAGCGTCAGGGGGCGCTTACCCACTGAAGCTTTCTTT. Translation: CARSVRGRLPTEAFF.

This clonotype is judged medium-sized. CDR3 DNA: TGCAGCGCGTACGGGGGTGGGGTTGAAAAACTGTTTTTT. Translation gives CSAYGGGVEKLFF. The genes are TRBV29-1 and TRBJ1-4; tentative D call: TRBD1 (5 bases). Germline V gene data show CDR1 as SQVTM and CDR2 as ANQGSEA. The V end was cut by 7 bases, the J end by 7 bases, with 16 bases between. The CDR3 is 13 residues long.

The chain recombines TRBV6-5 with TRBJ2-1, with 10 bases matching TRBD1. CDR1 and CDR2 (germline): MNHEY, SVGAGI. The J segment lost 5 bases and the V segment lost 7 bases, leaving 8 bases of the junction unmatched. The CDR3 spans 15 residues. CDR3 loop: CASTCGTGVNNEQFF. CDR3 DNA: TGTGCCAGCACATGCGGGACAGGGGTCAACAATGAGCAGTTCTTC.

By share, this clonotype ranks as medium-sized (0.01 to 0.1%). This chain connects TRBV19 to TRBJ2-1; 7 nucleotides match TRBD1. Germline V gene data show CDR1 as LNHDA and CDR2 as SQIVND (reference sequence). This CDR3 has 14 residues. V dropped 8 bases and J dropped 4; count of bases not matched to a gene: 8. The CDR3 region is CASDTGVVYNEQFF. Written as DNA, the CDR3 is TGTGCCAGTGACACAGGGGTGGTTTACAATGAGCAGTTCTTC.